These 10 T cell receptor beta chains share one sample of origin, sequenced in a study of cytomegalovirus exposure and HLA in healthy donors. This PCR relied on a set of 60 Vbeta primers and 13 Jbeta primers. Only in-frame clones appear in the TCRdb table, and some are missing; sequencing was by immunoSEQ multiplex PCR. The sample shows roughly 200,000 clones, about four fifths of them seen only once. Input material: PBMCs. These receptors were obtained from a man aged 35 to 55 in good health and CMV-seropositive.

This chain uses TRBV6-5 with TRBJ2-1, with D perhaps matching TRBD1 (7 bases). Germline loops: CDR1 MNHEY, CDR2 SVGAGI. The CDR3 length is 14 residues. With 7 bases removed from V and 9 bases from J, the gap between germline ends came to 19 bases. CDR3 nucleotides: TGTGCCAGCATCAGGGGGGCAGGGGACGGTGAGCAGTTCTTC. Encoded protein: CASIRGAGDGEQFF.

CDR3 bases: TGTGCCAGCAGCCCTCAGACGGGACTAGTCACAGATACGCAGTATTTT. Translated, it gives CASSPQTGLVTDTQYF. The chain uses TRBV2 and TRBJ2-3, with 8 nucleotides matching TRBD2. CDR1 is SNHLY, CDR2 FYNNEI, per germline. This CDR3 spans 16 amino acids. J lost 2 bases, V lost 6 bases, and 10 bases had no gene match.

V and J are TRBV11-2 and TRBJ2-7, with a tentative D call TRBD2 (5 bases). Germline CDR1 is SGHAT and CDR2 is FQNNGV. V lost 5 bases and J lost 2, with 16 bases in between. The CDR3 runs to 15 residues. The CDR3 nucleotides are TGTGCCAGCAGCAGGCGGGTTTTCTTTCCCTACGAGCAGTACTTC. Translating gives CASSRRVFFPYEQYF.

The V and J genes are TRBV6-5 and TRBJ2-1, with D perhaps TRBD2 (6 bases). The germline V gene has CDR1 MNHEY and CDR2 SVGAGI. This CDR3 is 15 amino acids long. The ends were cut back, 0 bases at V and 1 base at J, with 7 bases in the middle. The CDR3 region has the DNA TGTGCCAGCAGTTACTCTAGCGGATCCTACAATGAGCAGTTCTTC. Amino acids: CASSYSSGSYNEQFF.

The gene calls are TRBV6-1 and TRBJ2-7; 8 nucleotides align to TRBD2. The germline V gene encodes CDR1 MNHNS and CDR2 SASEGT. Germline trimming cut 6 bases from V and 6 bases from J; bases unmatched to any gene: 13. This CDR3 has 15 amino acids. As DNA, the CDR3 is TGTGCCAGCAGACGGACGTCGGGGGGGCTGGGCGAGCAGTACTTC. It translates to CASRRTSGGLGEQYF.

The V call is TRBV6-5, the J call TRBJ2-7; TRBD2 matches at 8 bases. The J segment lost 3 bases and the V segment lost 5 bases, leaving 9 bases of the junction unmatched. CDR3 length equals 15 residues. Germline V CDR1 and CDR2: MNHEY, SVGAGI. CDR3 region: CASSLKAGEVYEQYF. CDR3 coding DNA: TGTGCCAGCAGTCTAAAAGCGGGAGAGGTCTACGAGCAGTACTTC.

J is TRBJ2-5 and V is TRBV12-5; possibly TRBD2 for D (6 bases). This CDR3 is 13 amino acids long. CDR1 is LGHNT and CDR2 is FRNRAP in the germline V gene. The V gene lost 5 bases and the J gene lost 5 bases, with 12 bases spanning the gap. The CDR3 DNA is TGTGCTAGTGGTCGCGGGGAGGAGGAGACCCAGTACTTC. Amino acids: CASGRGEEETQYF.

The rearrangement links TRBV6-5 to TRBJ1-1; 10 bases are a match to TRBD1. The J segment lost 9 bases and the V segment lost 2 bases, leaving 9 bases of the junction unmatched. The CDR3 runs 15 residues. CDR1 and CDR2 (germline): MNHEY, SVGAGI. For the CDR3, the DNA is TGTGCCAGCAGTTACCAGCTTTCGACAGGGGGCAAAGCTTTCTTT. Translation: CASSYQLSTGGKAFF.

The gene calls are TRBV4-3 and TRBJ1-3, with 8 bases that match TRBD1. This CDR3 contains 16 residues. Germline V lookup: CDR1 LGHNA, CDR2 YSLEER. The ends lost 2 bases at V and 3 bases at J; junction bases unmatched: 6. The CDR3 sequence: CASSQTPGQGGNTIYF. In DNA, the CDR3 is TGCGCCAGCAGCCAAACCCCCGGACAGGGTGGAAACACCATATATTTT.

Comment on this clone: The junction differs from germline at one of its ends, possibly a read error. This chain connects TRBV18 to TRBJ2-6, with a possible D match to TRBD1 (6 bases). CDR3 length equals 18 residues. Germline V gene data show CDR1 as KGHSH and CDR2 as LQKENI. CDR3 residues: CASSAPGQKESGANGLTF. As DNA, the CDR3 is TGTGCCAGCTCAGCACCGGGACAAAAAGAATCTGGGGCCAACGGCCTGACTTTC.